This passage covers 18 T cell receptor beta chains from one sample sequenced in a study of blood T cell repertoires in COVID-19. Produced via immunoSEQ multiplex PCR; TCRdb's table is partial and in-frame only. The sample lists approximately 170,000 clones; about 88% were seen once. The sequenced sample was peripheral blood. The receptor set was obtained from a man aged 18 to 29 who had recovered from COVID-19.

The rearrangement uses TRBV7-2 and TRBJ2-5; no clear D gene. This CDR3 comprises 14 residues. The ends were cut back, 1 base at V and 2 bases at J, with 8 bases in the middle. Germline V gene sequence: CDR1 SGHTA, CDR2 FQGNSA. The CDR3, as DNA: TGTGCCAGCAGCTTAGGGTTCTATCAAGAGACCCAGTACTTC. Encoded protein: CASSLGFYQETQYF.

This sequence joins TRBV29-1 and TRBJ1-5; 9 bases line up with TRBD1. V was pared by 7 bases and J by 2 bases, with 12 bases of the junction left unmatched. CDR1 is SQVTM, CDR2 ANQGSEA, per germline. This CDR3 contains 16 residues. The CDR3 protein is CSATTGGSGGNQPQHF. CDR3 DNA: TGCAGCGCCACCACAGGGGGCTCGGGAGGCAATCAGCCCCAGCATTTT. The variable domain in full, with the rest retrieved from reference TRBV29-1 and TRBJ1-5, is SAVISQKPSRDICQRGTSLTIQCQVDSQVTMMFWYRQQPGQSLTLIATANQGSEATYESGFVIDKFPISRPNLTFSTLTVSNMSPEDSSIYLCSATTGGSGGNQPQHFGDGTRLSIL.

The V and J genes are TRBV11-1 and TRBJ2-3; 14 nucleotides match TRBD2. The CDR3 consists of 16 residues. In germline, CDR1 is SGHAT, CDR2 FQDESV (reference sequence). J gave up 5 bases and V 5 bases, and 6 bases lay outside the gene matches. The CDR3 protein is CASSQGLAGVGDTQYF. Written as DNA, the CDR3 is TGTGCCAGCAGCCAGGGACTAGCGGGAGTAGGAGATACGCAGTATTTT.

Here the CDR3 reads CASSIGQTQNTEAFF. The CDR3 coding sequence is TGTGCCAGTAGTATCGGACAGACACAGAACACTGAAGCTTTCTTT. This chain connects TRBV19 to TRBJ1-1, with a possible D match to TRBD1 (6 bases). Germline values: CDR1 LNHDA, CDR2 SQIVND (reference sequence). V gave up 3 bases and J gave up 1 base, with 12 bases separating them. There are 15 residues in the CDR3.

J is TRBJ2-1 and V is TRBV11-2, with D possibly matching TRBD2 (6 bases). V dropped 1 base and J dropped 8 bases, with 15 bases sitting between them. Germline-derived CDR1 and CDR2 are SGHAT and FQNNGV. This CDR3 has 15 amino acids. DNA of the CDR3: TGTGCCAGCAGCTTAGTGGAGTCCGGGGAGGATGAGCAGTTCTTC. Amino acid sequence: CASSLVESGEDEQFF.

This chain uses TRBV7-9 with TRBJ2-4, with D maybe TRBD2 (6 bases). From germline, CDR1 is SEHNR and CDR2 FQNEAQ (reference sequence). Trimming removed 1 base from V and 7 bases from J, with 11 bases in between. This CDR3 has 14 amino acids. The CDR3 DNA is TGTGCCAGCAGCTTAGGCGGGGCCCTTAACATTCAGTACTTC. It codes for CASSLGGALNIQYF.

J is TRBJ1-5 and V is TRBV19; D call uncertain. The germline gives CDR1 LNHDA, CDR2 SQIVND (reference sequence). Trimming removed 9 bases from V and 0 bases from J, with 9 bases in between. This CDR3 contains 13 residues. CDR3 loop: CASQNYSNQPQHF. For the CDR3, the DNA is TGTGCCAGCCAGAACTATAGCAATCAGCCCCAGCATTTT.

The chain combines TRBV6-6 with TRBJ2-2; 8 nucleotides align to TRBD1. With V trimmed by 4 bases and J by 8 bases, 9 bases remained unmatched. Germline V gives CDR1 MNHNY, CDR2 SVGAGI (reference sequence). The CDR3 length is 15 residues. CDR3 DNA sequence: TGTGCCAGCAGTTTCCCCGGGACAGGCGGAGGGGAGCTGTTTTTT. Residues: CASSFPGTGGGELFF.

CDR3 amino acids: CASRGDRITYEQYF. The CDR3 DNA is TGTGCCAGCAGGGGAGACAGGATAACCTACGAGCAGTACTTC. The chain links TRBV28 to TRBJ2-7; weak D call: TRBD1 (6 bases). This CDR3 spans 14 amino acids. V was pared by 6 bases and J by 2 bases, with 14 bases between. Germline CDR1 reads MDHEN; CDR2 reads SYDVKM.

The rearrangement uses TRBV7-2 and TRBJ2-7; TRBD2 agrees at 10 bases. The germline V gene has CDR1 SGHTA and CDR2 FQGNSA. Unmatched junction bases numbered 4, after V lost 0 bases and J lost 2 bases. The CDR3 runs 16 residues. The CDR3 sequence: CASSLAGTSEAYEQYF. CDR3 DNA: TGTGCCAGCAGCTTAGCCGGGACTAGCGAAGCCTACGAGCAGTACTTC. Complete variable domain (other parts from reference TRBV7-2 and TRBJ2-7): GAGVSQSPSNKVTEKGKDVELRCDPISGHTALYWYRQSLGQGLEFLIYFQGNSAPDKSGLPSDRFSAERTGGSVSTLTIQRTQQEDSAVYLCASSLAGTSEAYEQYFGPGTRLTVT.

The chain employs TRBV28 and TRBJ2-5, with 7 positions matching TRBD1. Germline loops: CDR1 MDHEN, CDR2 SYDVKM. The V gene end was trimmed by 6 bases and the J gene end by 4 bases; junction bases not matched to a gene: 11. The CDR3 totals 15 residues. The CDR3 bases are TGTGCCAGCAGCCAGGGACAGCCCCCCGCAGAGACCCAGTACTTC. Translation: CASSQGQPPAETQYF.

This sequence joins TRBV30 and TRBJ1-1; weak D call: TRBD1 (6 bases). This CDR3 contains 14 residues. Between the trimmed V and J ends, which lost 7 bases and 3 bases, there was a span of 18 bases. The V gene's germline CDR1 is GTSNPN and CDR2 SVGIG (reference sequence). In DNA, the CDR3 is TGTGCCTTCAAGTGGGGACATCAGGACACTGAAGCTTTCTTT. This codes for CAFKWGHQDTEAFF.

For this clone: Its ends do not fully match the called genes, so a read error is possible. The chain links TRBV4-3 to TRBJ2-1; 8 bases are a match to TRBD1. Germline lookup yields CDR1 LGHNA and CDR2 YSLEER. The CDR3 contains 17 residues. The CDR3 region has the DNA TGCGCCAGCAGCCAAGAGGGTAGGGCAGGGGGCTACGATGAGCAGTTCTTC. The encoded protein is CASSQEGRAGGYDEQFF.

The chain links TRBV6-2 or TRBV6-3 to TRBJ2-1; tentatively, D is TRBD2 (6 bases). The V gene lost 5 bases and the J gene lost 5 bases, with 22 bases spanning the gap. CDR3 length equals 17 residues. Germline V gene sequence: CDR1 MNHEY, CDR2 SVGEGT. This CDR3 reads CASSPLRERPKDNEQFF. Written as DNA, the CDR3 is TGTGCCAGCAGTCCCCTCCGGGAGAGACCCAAGGACAATGAGCAGTTCTTC.

This clone is a singleton in its sample. The V and J genes are TRBV4-3 and TRBJ2-1, with 11 bases lining up with TRBD2. The CDR3 length is 15 residues. V shed 4 bases, J shed 7 bases, and the junction held 6 bases outside the gene matches. The V gene's germline CDR1 is LGHNA and CDR2 YSLEER. CDR3 sequence: CASSRVGTSGNEQFF. CDR3 DNA sequence: TGCGCCAGCAGCCGCGTAGGGACTAGCGGAAATGAGCAGTTCTTC.

This sequence joins TRBV10-3 and TRBJ2-5, with TRBD1 as a possible D gene (6 bases). From germline, CDR1 is ENHRY and CDR2 SYGVKD. The CDR3 spans 13 residues. V was pared by 2 bases and J by 4 bases, with 8 bases between. The chain's CDR3 is CAISERQAETQYF. The CDR3 DNA follows: TGTGCCATCAGTGAGAGACAGGCAGAGACCCAGTACTTC.

The rearrangement links TRBV19 to TRBJ2-7, with a possible D match to TRBD1 (6 bases). Germline values: CDR1 LNHDA, CDR2 SQIVND (reference sequence). V dropped 8 bases and J dropped 2 bases, with 13 bases sitting between them. The CDR3 is made up of 13 amino acids. CDR3 sequence reads: CASALTGTYEQYF. CDR3 DNA: TGTGCCAGTGCCCTAACAGGGACCTACGAGCAGTACTTC.

The V and J genes are TRBV19 and TRBJ2-2; 11 bases agree with TRBD1. CDR3 size: 15 residues. The V and J ends lost 4 bases and 5 bases, in that order; junction bases with no gene match: 3. Per germline, CDR1 LNHDA and CDR2 SQIVND (reference sequence). The CDR3 DNA sequence: TGTGCCAGTAGTACCGGACAGGGGGCGACCGGGGAGCTGTTTTTT. This codes for CASSTGQGATGELFF.